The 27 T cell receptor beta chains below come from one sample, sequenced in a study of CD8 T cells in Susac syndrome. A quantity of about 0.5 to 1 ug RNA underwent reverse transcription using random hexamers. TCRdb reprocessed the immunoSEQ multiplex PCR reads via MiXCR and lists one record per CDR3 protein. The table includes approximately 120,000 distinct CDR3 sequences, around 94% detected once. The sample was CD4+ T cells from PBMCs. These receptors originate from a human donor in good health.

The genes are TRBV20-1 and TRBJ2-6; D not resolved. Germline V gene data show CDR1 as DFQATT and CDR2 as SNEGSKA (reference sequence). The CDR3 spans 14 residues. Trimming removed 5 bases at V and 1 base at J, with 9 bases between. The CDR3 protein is CSALDWSGANVLTF. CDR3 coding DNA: TGCAGTGCTCTAGACTGGTCTGGGGCCAACGTCCTGACTTTC.

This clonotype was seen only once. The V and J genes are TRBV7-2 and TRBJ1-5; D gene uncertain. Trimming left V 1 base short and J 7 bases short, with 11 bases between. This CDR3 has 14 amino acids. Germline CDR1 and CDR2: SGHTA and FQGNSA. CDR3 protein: CASSLEEGGQPQHF. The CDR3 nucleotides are TGTGCCAGCAGCTTAGAAGAGGGAGGGCAGCCCCAGCATTTT.

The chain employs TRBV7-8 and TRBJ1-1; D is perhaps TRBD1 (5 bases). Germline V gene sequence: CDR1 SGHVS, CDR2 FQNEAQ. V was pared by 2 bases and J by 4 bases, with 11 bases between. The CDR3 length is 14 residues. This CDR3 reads CASSLYKGLTEAFF. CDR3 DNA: TGTGCCAGCAGCTTATACAAGGGGCTCACTGAAGCTTTCTTT.

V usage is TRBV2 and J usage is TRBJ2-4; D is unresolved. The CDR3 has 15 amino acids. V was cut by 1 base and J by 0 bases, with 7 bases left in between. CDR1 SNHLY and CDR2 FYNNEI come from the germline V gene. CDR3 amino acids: CASSEVGIAKNIQYF. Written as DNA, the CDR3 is TGTGCCAGCAGTGAAGTGGGGATAGCCAAAAACATTCAGTACTTC. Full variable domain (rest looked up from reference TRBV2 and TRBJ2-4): EPEVTQTPSHQVTQMGQEVILRCVPISNHLYFYWYRQILGQKVEFLVSFYNNEISEKSEIFDDQFSVERPDGSNFTLKIRSTKLEDSAMYFCASSEVGIAKNIQYFGAGTRLSVL.

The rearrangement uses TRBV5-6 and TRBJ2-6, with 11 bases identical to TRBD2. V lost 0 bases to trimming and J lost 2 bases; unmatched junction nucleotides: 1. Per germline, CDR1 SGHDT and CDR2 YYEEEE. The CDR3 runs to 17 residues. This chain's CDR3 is CASSLGLAGTGANVLTF. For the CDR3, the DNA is TGTGCCAGCAGCTTGGGACTAGCGGGAACTGGGGCCAACGTCCTGACTTTC. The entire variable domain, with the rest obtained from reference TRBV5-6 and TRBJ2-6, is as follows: DAGVTQSPTHLIKTRGQQVTLRCSPKSGHDTVSWYQQALGQGPQFIFQYYEEEERQRGNFPDRFSGHQFPNYSSELNVNALLLGDSALYLCASSLGLAGTGANVLTFGAGSRLTVL.

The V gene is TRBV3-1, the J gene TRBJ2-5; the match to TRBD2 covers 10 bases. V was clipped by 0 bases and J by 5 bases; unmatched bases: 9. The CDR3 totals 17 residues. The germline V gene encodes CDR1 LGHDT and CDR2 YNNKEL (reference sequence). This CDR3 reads CASSQDSGGTPWETQYF. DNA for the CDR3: TGTGCCAGCAGCCAAGATAGCGGGGGGACCCCGTGGGAGACCCAGTACTTC.

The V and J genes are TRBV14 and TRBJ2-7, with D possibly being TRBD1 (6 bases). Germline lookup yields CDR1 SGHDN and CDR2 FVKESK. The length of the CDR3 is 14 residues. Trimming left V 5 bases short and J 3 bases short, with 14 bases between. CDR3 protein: CASSYHRDIYEQYF. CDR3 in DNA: TGTGCCAGCAGCTATCACCGGGACATCTACGAGCAGTACTTC.

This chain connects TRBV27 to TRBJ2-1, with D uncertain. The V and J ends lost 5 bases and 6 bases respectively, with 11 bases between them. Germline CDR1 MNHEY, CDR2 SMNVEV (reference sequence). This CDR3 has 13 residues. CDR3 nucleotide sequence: TGTGCCAGCAGTCCCCCCGGCATCAATGAGCAGTTCTTC. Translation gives CASSPPGINEQFF.

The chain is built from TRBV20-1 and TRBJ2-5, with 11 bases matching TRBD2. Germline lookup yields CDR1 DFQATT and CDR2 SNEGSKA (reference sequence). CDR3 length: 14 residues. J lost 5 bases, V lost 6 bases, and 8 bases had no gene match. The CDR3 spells CSAIETSGSETQYF. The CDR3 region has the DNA TGCAGTGCCATAGAAACTAGCGGGAGCGAGACCCAGTACTTC.

CDR3 DNA: TGTGCCAGCAGCTTAGGGGGCGGGAAGGAGACCCAGTACTTC. Amino acids: CASSLGGGKETQYF. The chain employs TRBV7-2 and TRBJ2-5, with D tentatively TRBD2 (6 bases). Germline CDR1 reads SGHTA; CDR2 reads FQGNSA. Between the trimmed V and J ends, which lost 1 base and 5 bases, there was a span of 11 bases. The CDR3 is 14 amino acids.

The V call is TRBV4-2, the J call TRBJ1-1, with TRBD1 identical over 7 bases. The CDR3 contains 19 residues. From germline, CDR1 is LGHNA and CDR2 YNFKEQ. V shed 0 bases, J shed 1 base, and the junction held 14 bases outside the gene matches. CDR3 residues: CASSQDLTGMENENTEAFF. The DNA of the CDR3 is TGTGCCAGCAGCCAAGATTTGACAGGGATGGAAAACGAGAACACTGAAGCTTTCTTT.

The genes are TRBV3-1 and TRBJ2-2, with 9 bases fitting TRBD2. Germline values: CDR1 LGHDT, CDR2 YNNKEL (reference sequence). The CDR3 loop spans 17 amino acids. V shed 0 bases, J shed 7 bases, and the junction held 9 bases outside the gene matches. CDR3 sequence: CASSQEWGAGGSGELFF. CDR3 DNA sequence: TGTGCCAGCAGCCAAGAATGGGGAGCGGGAGGAAGCGGGGAGCTGTTTTTT.

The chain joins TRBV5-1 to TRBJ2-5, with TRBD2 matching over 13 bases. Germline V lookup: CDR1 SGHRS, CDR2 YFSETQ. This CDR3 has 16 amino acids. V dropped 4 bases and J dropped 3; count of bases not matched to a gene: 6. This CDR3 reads CASSRPGLAGKETQYF. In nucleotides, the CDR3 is TGCGCCAGCAGCCGGCCGGGACTAGCGGGAAAAGAGACCCAGTACTTC.

This chain's CDR3 is CASSPGAYGEQYF. In nucleotides, the CDR3 is TGTGCCAGCAGCCCAGGAGCGTACGGCGAGCAGTACTTC. The rearrangement links TRBV7-9 to TRBJ2-7; no clear D. In germline, CDR1 is SEHNR, CDR2 FQNEAQ (reference sequence). Between the trimmed V and J ends, which lost 5 bases and 6 bases, there was a span of 14 bases. The CDR3 extends over 13 amino acids.

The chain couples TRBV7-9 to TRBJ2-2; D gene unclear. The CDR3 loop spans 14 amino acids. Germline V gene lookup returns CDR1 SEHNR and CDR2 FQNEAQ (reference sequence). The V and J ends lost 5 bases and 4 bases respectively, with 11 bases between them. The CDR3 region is CASSPDGFTGELFF. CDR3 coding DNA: TGTGCCAGCAGCCCGGACGGGTTCACCGGGGAGCTGTTTTTT.

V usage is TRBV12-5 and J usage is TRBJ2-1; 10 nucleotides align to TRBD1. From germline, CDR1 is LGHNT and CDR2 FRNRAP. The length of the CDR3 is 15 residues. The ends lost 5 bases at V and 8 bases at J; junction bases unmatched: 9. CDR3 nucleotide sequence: TGTGCTAGTGGTCCGTTCTTTGGACAGGGGGATGAGCAGTTCTTC. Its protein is CASGPFFGQGDEQFF. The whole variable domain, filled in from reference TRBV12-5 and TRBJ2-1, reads DARVTQTPRHKVTEMGQEVTMRCQPILGHNTVFWYRQTMMQGLELLAYFRNRAPLDDSGMPKDRFSAEMPDATLATLKIQPSEPRDSAVYFCASGPFFGQGDEQFFGPGTRLTVL.

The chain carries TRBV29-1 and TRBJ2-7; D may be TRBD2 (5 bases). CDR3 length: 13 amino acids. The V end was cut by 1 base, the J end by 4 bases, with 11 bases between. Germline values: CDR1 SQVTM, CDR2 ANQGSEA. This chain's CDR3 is CSVEGRTGYEQYF. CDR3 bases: TGCAGCGTTGAAGGGAGGACGGGATACGAGCAGTACTTC.

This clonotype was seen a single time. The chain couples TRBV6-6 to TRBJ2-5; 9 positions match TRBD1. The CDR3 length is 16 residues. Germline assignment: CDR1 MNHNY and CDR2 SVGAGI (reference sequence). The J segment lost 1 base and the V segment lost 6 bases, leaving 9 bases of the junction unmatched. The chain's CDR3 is CASSTSRQGGQETQYF. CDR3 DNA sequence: TGTGCCAGCAGCACTTCGAGACAGGGGGGCCAAGAGACCCAGTACTTC.

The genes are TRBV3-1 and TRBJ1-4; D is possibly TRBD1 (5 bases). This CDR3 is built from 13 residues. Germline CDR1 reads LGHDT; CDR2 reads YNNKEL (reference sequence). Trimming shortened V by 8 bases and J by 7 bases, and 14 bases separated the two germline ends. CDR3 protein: CASLRGPGEKLFF. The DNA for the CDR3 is TGTGCCAGCCTACGGGGACCCGGTGAAAAACTGTTTTTT.

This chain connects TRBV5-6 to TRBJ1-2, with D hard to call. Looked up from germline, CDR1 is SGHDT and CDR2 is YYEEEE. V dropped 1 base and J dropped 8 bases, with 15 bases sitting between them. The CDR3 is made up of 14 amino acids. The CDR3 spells CASSLFGQSFGYTF. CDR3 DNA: TGTGCCAGCAGCTTGTTCGGGCAGTCCTTCGGCTACACCTTC.

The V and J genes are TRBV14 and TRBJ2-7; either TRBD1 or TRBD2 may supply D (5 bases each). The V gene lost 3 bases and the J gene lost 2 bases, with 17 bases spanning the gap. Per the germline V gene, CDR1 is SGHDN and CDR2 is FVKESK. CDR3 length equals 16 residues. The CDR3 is CASSHNGRGRTYEQYF. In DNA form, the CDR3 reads TGTGCCAGCAGCCACAATGGAAGGGGACGCACCTACGAGCAGTACTTC.

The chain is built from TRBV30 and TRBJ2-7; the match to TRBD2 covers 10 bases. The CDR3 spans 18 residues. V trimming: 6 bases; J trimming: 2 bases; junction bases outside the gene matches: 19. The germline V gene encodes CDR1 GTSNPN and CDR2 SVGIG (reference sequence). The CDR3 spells CACVRDGVAGGSTYEQYF. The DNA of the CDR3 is TGTGCCTGTGTCCGAGATGGAGTAGCGGGAGGCTCGACCTACGAGCAGTACTTC.

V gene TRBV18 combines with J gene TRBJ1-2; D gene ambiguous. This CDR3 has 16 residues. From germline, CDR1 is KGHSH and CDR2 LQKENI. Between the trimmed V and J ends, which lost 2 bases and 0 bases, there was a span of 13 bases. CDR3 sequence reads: CASSPRGLPTNYGYTF. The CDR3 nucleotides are TGTGCCAGCTCACCAAGAGGACTGCCTACTAACTATGGCTACACCTTC.

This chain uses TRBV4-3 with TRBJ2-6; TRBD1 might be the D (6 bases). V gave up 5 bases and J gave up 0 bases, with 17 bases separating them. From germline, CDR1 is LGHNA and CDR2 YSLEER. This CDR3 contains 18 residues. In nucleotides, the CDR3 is TGCGCCAGCAGCTACCGGGACAAGGATTTCTCTGGGGCCAACGTCCTGACTTTC. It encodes CASSYRDKDFSGANVLTF.

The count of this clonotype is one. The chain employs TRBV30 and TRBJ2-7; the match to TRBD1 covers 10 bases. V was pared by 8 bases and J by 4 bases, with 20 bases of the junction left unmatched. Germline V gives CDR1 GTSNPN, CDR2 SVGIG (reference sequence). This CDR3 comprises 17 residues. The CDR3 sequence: CALAGRAKGQGGYEQYF. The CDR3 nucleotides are TGTGCCCTCGCAGGCAGGGCCAAAGGACAGGGGGGGTACGAGCAGTACTTC.

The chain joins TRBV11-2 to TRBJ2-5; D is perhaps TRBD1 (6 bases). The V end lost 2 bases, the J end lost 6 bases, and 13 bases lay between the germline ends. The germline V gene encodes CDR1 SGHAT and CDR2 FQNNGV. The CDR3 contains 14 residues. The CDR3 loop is CASSLKLQGKTQYF. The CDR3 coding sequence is TGTGCCAGCAGCTTAAAACTCCAGGGGAAGACCCAGTACTTC.

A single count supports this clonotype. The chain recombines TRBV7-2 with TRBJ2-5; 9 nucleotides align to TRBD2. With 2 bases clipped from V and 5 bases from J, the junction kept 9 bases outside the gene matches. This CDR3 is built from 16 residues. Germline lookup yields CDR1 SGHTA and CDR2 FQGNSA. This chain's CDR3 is CASSLRVAGVQETQYF. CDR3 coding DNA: TGTGCCAGCAGCTTAAGGGTAGCGGGAGTTCAGGAGACCCAGTACTTC. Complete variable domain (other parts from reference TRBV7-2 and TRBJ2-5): GAGVSQSPSNKVTEKGKDVELRCDPISGHTALYWYRQSLGQGLEFLIYFQGNSAPDKSGLPSDRFSAERTGGSVSTLTIQRTQQEDSAVYLCASSLRVAGVQETQYFGPGTRLLVL.